The rows below give T cell receptor beta chains drawn from one sample of a study of shared clonotypes between healthy human individuals. The data were produced by immunoSEQ multiplex PCR, yet TCRdb's version contains in-frame clones alone and is incomplete. The sample yields under 550,000 clones, 96% seen once. Sample: naive CD4+ T cells sorted from blood. These receptors were obtained from a woman aged 25 to 39 in good health. Both conserved end residues are part of each CDR3. A D gene is named only where the DNA matches it firmly. Not every row has a clone size; where given, it reads once, few, many or a size class.

TRBV7-2	TRBJ1-1	once	13	.	CASSKQGDTEAFF	TGTGCCAGCAGCAAACAGGGTGACACTGAAGCTTTCTTT
TRBV18	TRBJ2-7	.	14	.	CASSPPDRGGEQYF	TGTGCCAGCTCACCACCGGACAGAGGAGGCGAGCAGTACTTC
TRBV5-4	TRBJ2-7	.	15	TRBD1	CASSVDRGLTYEQYF	TGTGCCAGCAGCGTAGACAGGGGGCTTACCTACGAGCAGTACTTC
TRBV2	TRBJ2-3	.	14	TRBD1	CASRVGQGFRGQYF	TGTGCCAGCAGGGTGGGACAGGGGTTCCGGGGGCAGTATTTT
TRBV6-5	TRBJ2-1	once	14	TRBD2	CASRLAGGNNEQFF	TGTGCCAGCAGGCTAGCGGGAGGCAACAATGAGCAGTTCTTC
TRBV25-1	TRBJ2-5	.	14	TRBD2	CASSDAGGRETQYF	TGTGCCAGCAGTGATGCGGGAGGGAGGGAGACCCAGTACTTC
TRBV27	TRBJ2-7	.	16	.	CASSRAPPPQSYEQYF	TGTGCCAGCAGCAGGGCACCACCGCCACAATCCTACGAGCAGTACTTC
TRBV20-1	TRBJ1-2	.	9	.	CSAIYGYTF	TGCAGTGCTATATATGGCTACACCTTC
TRBV28	TRBJ2-6	.	15	TRBD1	CASRTGTGVSNVLTF	TGTGCCAGCAGAACCGGGACAGGGGTTTCCAACGTCCTGACTTTC
TRBV13	TRBJ2-7	.	15	TRBD1	CASSQDRDRVYEQYF	TGTGCCAGCAGCCAAGACCGGGACAGGGTCTACGAGCAGTACTTC
TRBV7-9	TRBJ2-7	.	15	.	CASSLAGGLPYEQYF	TGTGCCAGCAGCTTAGCGGGTGGCCTTCCCTACGAGCAGTACTTC
TRBV5-1	TRBJ2-7	.	14	.	CASSLVAGLREQYF	TGCGCCAGCAGCTTGGTTGCAGGGTTACGCGAGCAGTACTTC
TRBV28	TRBJ2-7	.	13	.	CASSLYLAYEQYF	TGTGCCAGCAGTTTATATTTAGCCTACGAGCAGTACTTC
TRBV28	TRBJ2-5	.	11	.	CASSFQETQYF	TGTGCCAGCAGTTTTCAGGAGACCCAGTACTTC
TRBV11-3	TRBJ2-1	once	17	TRBD2	CASSLGVAGGPYNEQFF	TGTGCCAGCAGCTTAGGCGTAGCGGGAGGGCCCTACAATGAGCAGTTCTTC
TRBV5-4	TRBJ2-7	.	16	TRBD2	CASSQGTSGAPYEQYF	TGTGCCAGCAGCCAAGGGACTAGCGGGGCTCCCTACGAGCAGTACTTC
TRBV28	TRBJ1-1	.	14	.	CASSLHQTGIEAFF	TGTGCCAGCAGTTTACACCAAACAGGGATTGAAGCTTTCTTT
TRBV7-3	TRBJ2-2	.	15	TRBD2	CASSNRAGGTGELFF	TGTGCCAGCAGCAATCGAGCGGGAGGGACCGGGGAGCTGTTTTTT
TRBV5-4	TRBJ2-7	.	14	TRBD1	CASSSLGQHYEQYF	TGTGCCAGCAGCTCCCTGGGACAGCACTACGAGCAGTACTTC
TRBV19	TRBJ2-5	.	17	.	CASSRFRGPSDGETQYF	TGTGCCAGTAGTCGGTTTCGAGGCCCTAGCGATGGAGAGACCCAGTACTTC
TRBV28	TRBJ1-1	.	15	.	CASSPGAAGDTEAFF	TGTGCCAGCAGCCCCGGGGCCGCAGGGGACACTGAAGCTTTCTTT
TRBV25-1	TRBJ2-1	.	15	.	CASKHGASSYNEQFF	TGTGCCAGCAAGCATGGGGCTAGCTCTTACAATGAGCAGTTCTTC
TRBV19	TRBJ2-5	.	14	TRBD1	CASRPTGRGETQYF	TGTGCCAGTAGACCGACAGGGAGAGGAGAGACCCAGTACTTC
TRBV28	TRBJ2-5	.	14	TRBD1	CATHPGQGIGEQYF	TGTGCCACTCATCCGGGACAGGGAATAGGGGAGCAGTACTTC
TRBV29-1	TRBJ2-2	.	13	TRBD1	CSAHRGRTGELFF	TGCAGCGCCCACAGGGGGCGCACCGGGGAGCTGTTTTTT
TRBV19	TRBJ1-5	.	14	TRBD1	CASSSGQGNQPQHF	TGTGCCAGTTCCTCGGGACAGGGAAATCAGCCCCAGCATTTT
TRBV15	TRBJ1-5	.	17	.	CATSRDRVLNIRQPQHF	TGTGCCACCAGCAGAGATCGAGTGTTGAACATCAGGCAGCCCCAGCATTTT
TRBV9	TRBJ1-4	.	15	TRBD1	CASSLTGGGNEKLFF	TGTGCCAGCAGCCTAACAGGGGGCGGGAATGAAAAACTGTTTTTT
TRBV10-2	TRBJ2-3	.	15	.	CASSELRGTTDTQYF	TGCGCCAGCAGTGAGTTGAGGGGGACGACAGATACGCAGTATTTT
TRBV10-1	TRBJ2-1	.	13	TRBD2	CASSADRTSVRFF	TGCGCCAGCAGTGCCGACCGGACTAGCGTCCGGTTCTTC
TRBV6-6	TRBJ1-2	.	14	.	CASSYSQGRYGYTF	TGTGCCAGCAGTTACTCACAGGGACGCTATGGCTACACCTTC
TRBV7-9	TRBJ1-4	.	16	TRBD1	CASSPGQVSFNEKLFF	TGTGCCAGCAGCCCGGGACAGGTCTCCTTTAATGAAAAACTGTTTTTT
TRBV15	TRBJ2-1	.	14	.	CATSRETDSNEQFF	TGTGCCACCAGCAGAGAAACAGACTCCAATGAGCAGTTCTTC
TRBV28	TRBJ2-7	.	13	.	CASQRGNGYEQYF	TGTGCCAGCCAAAGGGGAAACGGCTACGAGCAGTACTTC
TRBV6-4	TRBJ1-1	.	16	TRBD1	CASTGDRWRRGTEAFF	TGTGCCAGCACCGGGGACAGATGGAGGCGGGGCACTGAAGCTTTCTTT
TRBV6-6	TRBJ1-2	.	14	.	CASRLLQGEEGYTF	TGTGCCAGCAGACTACTACAGGGCGAGGAGGGCTACACCTTC
TRBV2	TRBJ1-1	.	15	.	CASSRQDRDGTEAFF	TGTGCCAGCAGTCGGCAGGACCGGGACGGCACTGAAGCTTTCTTT
TRBV5-1	TRBJ1-1	.	14	TRBD1	CASSEGTALTEAFF	TGCGCCAGCAGCGAGGGGACAGCCCTCACTGAAGCTTTCTTT
TRBV6-4	TRBJ2-1	.	16	.	CASSPQPLSSYNEQFF	TGTGCCAGCAGTCCCCAACCGCTTAGCTCCTACAATGAGCAGTTCTTC
TRBV7-6	TRBJ2-1	.	12	TRBD1	CASTDRGNEQFF	TGTGCCAGCACCGACAGGGGCAATGAGCAGTTCTTC
TRBV10-1	TRBJ2-7	.	15	TRBD2	CASSESAGDVDEQYF	TGCGCCAGCAGTGAGTCCGCGGGAGACGTGGACGAGCAGTACTTC
TRBV9	TRBJ2-1	.	15	.	CASSVGLEVRNEQFF	TGTGCCAGCAGCGTAGGACTAGAAGTCCGCAATGAGCAGTTCTTC
TRBV5-4	TRBJ2-5	.	14	.	CASSAGGQTETQYF	TGTGCCAGCAGCGCGGGGGGACAGACAGAGACCCAGTACTTC
TRBV28	TRBJ2-7	.	13	.	CASSSGTLYEQYF	TGTGCCAGCAGTAGTGGGACGTTGTACGAGCAGTACTTC
TRBV18	TRBJ1-5	.	14	.	CASSPRGRDQPQHF	TGTGCCAGCTCACCACGTGGAAGGGATCAGCCCCAGCATTTT
TRBV28	TRBJ1-1	.	12	.	CASSSYRVDAFF	TGTGCCAGCAGTTCCTACAGGGTGGACGCTTTCTTT
TRBV28	TRBJ2-7	.	17	TRBD2	CASKIAGGKRQGHEQYF	TGTGCCAGCAAGATCGCGGGAGGAAAACGTCAAGGCCACGAGCAGTACTTC
TRBV19	TRBJ2-7	.	17	TRBD2	CASSIRGPREATYEQYF	TGTGCCAGTAGTATAAGGGGTCCGCGGGAGGCTACCTACGAGCAGTACTTC
TRBV2	TRBJ2-2	.	16	TRBD1	CASSEVGTANTGELFF	TGTGCCAGCAGTGAAGTCGGGACAGCTAACACCGGGGAGCTGTTTTTT
TRBV28	TRBJ2-7	.	14	.	CASSLGGAAYEQYF	TGTGCCAGCAGTTTAGGTGGGGCTGCCTACGAGCAGTACTTC
TRBV28	TRBJ1-4	.	15	.	CASSTSRGTNEKLFF	TGTGCCAGCAGCACAAGCAGGGGAACTAATGAAAAACTGTTTTTT
TRBV5-8	TRBJ2-7	.	16	TRBD1	CASSSPGTGISYEQYF	TGTGCCAGCAGCTCGCCCGGGACAGGGATTTCCTACGAGCAGTACTTC
TRBV28	TRBJ2-7	.	14	.	CASTLSSVSYEQYF	TGTGCCAGCACCTTATCTAGCGTAAGCTACGAGCAGTACTTC
TRBV2	TRBJ2-7	.	12	TRBD1	CASRQQGNEQYF	TGTGCCAGCCGACAACAGGGGAACGAGCAGTACTTC